The 4 T cell receptor beta chains below were found in one sample sequenced in a study of beta chain features in type 1 diabetes. Every bit of the isolated RNA underwent reverse transcription, so sequencing read expressed TCRB transcripts. Profiling relied on immunoSEQ multiplex PCR, and the TCRdb table lists in-frame clones only, not all of them. The sample has 150,000 to 200,000 clones, around 13% seen once. The sample comprised central memory CD4+ T cells from blood. These receptors all come from a woman under 30 in good health.

The V and J genes are TRBV30 and TRBJ2-1, with 8 bases fitting TRBD2. This CDR3 region has 13 residues. The germline V gene encodes CDR1 GTSNPN and CDR2 SVGIG (reference sequence). V trimming: 6 bases; J trimming: 3 bases; junction bases outside the gene matches: 4. CDR3 sequence reads: CACPGTSYNEQFF. The CDR3, as DNA: TGTGCCTGCCCCGGGACTAGCTACAATGAGCAGTTCTTC.

The V call is TRBV7-2, the J call TRBJ2-1, with D maybe TRBD2 (5 bases). The V end lost 5 bases, the J end lost 9 bases, and 17 bases lay between the germline ends. This CDR3 comprises 14 residues. Germline loops: CDR1 SGHTA, CDR2 FQGNSA. Here the CDR3 reads CASSGAALLGEQFF. The CDR3 DNA reads as TGTGCCAGCAGCGGAGCGGCCTTATTAGGTGAGCAGTTCTTC.

J is TRBJ2-3 and V is TRBV10-3, with 7 bases identical to TRBD1. Losses at the gene ends were 3 bases for V and 2 bases for J; bases not matched to a gene: 5. The CDR3 runs to 15 residues. Looked up from germline, CDR1 is ENHRY and CDR2 is SYGVKD. The CDR3 spells CAISDYRGNTDTQYF. CDR3 nucleotides: TGTGCCATCAGTGATTACAGGGGCAACACAGATACGCAGTATTTT.

This clone was seen a few times. V gene TRBV15 combines with J gene TRBJ2-6; no reliable D call. The CDR3 is 16 amino acids. Germline CDR1 LNHNV, CDR2 YYDKDF (reference sequence). Trimming shortened V by 0 bases and J by 2 bases, and 8 bases separated the two germline ends. The CDR3 region is CATSRDRGTGANVLTF. CDR3 DNA sequence: TGTGCCACCAGCAGAGATCGAGGAACTGGGGCCAACGTCCTGACTTTC. The full variable domain, rest sourced from reference TRBV15 and TRBJ2-6, is DAMVIQNPRYQVTQFGKPVTLSCSQTLNHNVMYWYQQKSSQAPKLLFHYYDKDFNNEADTPDNFQSRRPNTSFCFLDIRSPGLGDTAMYLCATSRDRGTGANVLTFGAGSRLTVL.